This T cell receptor beta chain is from a study of T cells in Graves' hyperthyroidism and ophthalmopathy. Amplification of TCR beta CDR3 regions was performed using RNA transcripts as template. First-round RT-PCR with HTBI primers amplified the TCR CDR3 region. TCRdb re-called the multiplex PCR reads with MiXCR, one entry per CDR3 protein. The sample lists over 650,000 distinct CDR3 sequences; over 40% were seen once. Germline V gives CDR1 MNHEY, CDR2 SVGAGI. The CDR3 consists of 11 residues. Trimming took off 6 bases at V and 7 bases at J, with 9 bases between the two ends. The sequence came from an adult man with Graves' disease, either hyperthyroidism or ophthalmopathy (not recorded which). Material: peripheral blood or thyroid tissue (not recorded which). V gene TRBV6-5 combines with J gene TRBJ2-5; D gene uncertain. The CDR3 region is CASSTDGTQYF. CDR3 nucleotides: TGTGCCAGCAGCACAGACGGGACCCAGTACTTC.